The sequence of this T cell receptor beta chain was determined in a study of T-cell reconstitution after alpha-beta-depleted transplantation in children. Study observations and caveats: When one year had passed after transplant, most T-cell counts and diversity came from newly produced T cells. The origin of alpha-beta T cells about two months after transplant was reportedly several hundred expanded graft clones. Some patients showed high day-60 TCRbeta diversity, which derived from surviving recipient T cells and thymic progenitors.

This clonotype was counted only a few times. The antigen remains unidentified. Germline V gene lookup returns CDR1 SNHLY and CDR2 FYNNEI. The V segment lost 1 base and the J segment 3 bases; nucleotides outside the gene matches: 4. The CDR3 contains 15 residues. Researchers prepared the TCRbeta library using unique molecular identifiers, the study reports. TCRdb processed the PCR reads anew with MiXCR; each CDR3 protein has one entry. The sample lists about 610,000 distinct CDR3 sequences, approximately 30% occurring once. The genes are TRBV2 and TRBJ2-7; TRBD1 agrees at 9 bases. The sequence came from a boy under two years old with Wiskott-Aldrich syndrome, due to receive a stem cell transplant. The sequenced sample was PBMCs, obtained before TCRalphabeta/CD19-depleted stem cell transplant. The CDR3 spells CASSEGRTGVYEQYF. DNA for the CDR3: TGTGCCAGCAGTGAAGGTAGGACAGGGGTCTACGAGCAGTACTTC.